Following are 22 T cell receptor beta chains from one sample sequenced in a study of cytomegalovirus exposure and HLA in healthy donors. Use of 60 Vbeta and 13 Jbeta primers characterized the PCR. The repertoire was sequenced with immunoSEQ multiplex PCR; TCRdb's copy has only in-frame clones and lacks some. The sample consists of approximately 38,000 clones, around 82% of them appearing once. Material: PBMCs. These receptors came from a woman between 18 and 29 years old in good health and CMV-seropositive.

J is TRBJ1-5 and V is TRBV19; D is unclear. CDR1 is LNHDA, CDR2 SQIVND, per germline (reference sequence). V lost 9 bases and J 4 bases, leaving 10 bases between the germline ends. This CDR3 is 12 amino acids long. The DNA for the CDR3 is TGTGCCAGCGGGGATTTTAATCAGCCCCAGCATTTT. It yields the protein CASGDFNQPQHF.

The genes are TRBV6-5 and TRBJ2-7; 7 bases agree with TRBD1. With V trimmed by 6 bases and J by 1 base, 3 bases remained unmatched. The CDR3 is 13 residues long. In germline, CDR1 is MNHEY, CDR2 SVGAGI. CDR3 in amino acids: CASSRQGSYEQYF. DNA for the CDR3: TGTGCCAGCAGCCGACAGGGATCCTACGAGCAGTACTTC.

The gene calls are TRBV21-1 and TRBJ2-1; the table's D call, TRBD1, has no DNA check behind it. TRBV21-1 is recorded as a pseudogene. The CDR3 is 19 residues long. Written as DNA, the CDR3 is TGTGCCAGCTCTCGTGGGGGACAGGGCCTGGGAAGCTCCTACAATGAGCAGTTCTTC. This sequence encodes CASSRGGQGLGSSYNEQFF.

The chain employs TRBV7-9 and TRBJ2-1; D is perhaps TRBD2 (6 bases). The V end lost 5 bases, the J end lost 10 bases, and 21 bases lay between the germline ends. CDR1 and CDR2 from the germline V gene are SEHNR and FQNEAQ (reference sequence). This CDR3 spans 15 amino acids. DNA of the CDR3: TGTGCCAGCAGCAAAGAATTGGGGGGACTCGGGGAGCAGTTCTTC. This codes for CASSKELGGLGEQFF.

CDR3 nucleotide sequence: TGTGCCAGCAGTGAAGAAGGGGGTCCCACTGAAGCTTTCTTT. It specifies CASSEEGGPTEAFF. The V and J genes are TRBV6-1 and TRBJ1-1; maybe TRBD1 (6 bases). V lost 1 base and J lost 4, with 10 bases in between. This CDR3 has 14 residues. The germline CDR1 and CDR2 sequences are MNHNS and SASEGT.

This clone appeared a few times. The chain links TRBV5-5 to TRBJ2-5; D unresolved. The V and J ends lost 0 bases and 1 base respectively, with 16 bases between them. Germline values: CDR1 SGHKS, CDR2 YYEKEE (reference sequence). The CDR3 loop spans 17 amino acids. The CDR3 spells CASSLGLRFDFQETQYF. As DNA, the CDR3 is TGTGCCAGCAGCTTGGGTCTCAGATTCGATTTCCAAGAGACCCAGTACTTC.

The chain combines TRBV7-3 with TRBJ2-7, with TRBD2 matching 7 bases. The germline V gene encodes CDR1 SGHTA and CDR2 FQGTGA. The length of the CDR3 is 15 residues. J lost 4 bases, V lost 2 bases, and 8 bases had no gene match. The CDR3 reads CASSLSAGEGYEQYF. The CDR3 nucleotides are TGTGCCAGCAGCTTATCGGCGGGAGAAGGGTACGAGCAGTACTTC.

The gene calls are TRBV4-3 and TRBJ2-7, with D possibly matching TRBD1 (7 bases). This CDR3 has 15 residues. The germline V and J ends were trimmed by 0 bases and 2 bases, with 11 bases remaining between them. The germline gives CDR1 LGHNA, CDR2 YSLEER. CDR3 nucleotides: TGCGCCAGCAGCCAAGAGGGCAGGGGGGCCTACGAGCAGTACTTC. Encoded protein: CASSQEGRGAYEQYF.

V and J are TRBV4-1 and TRBJ2-5, with 8 nucleotides matching TRBD2. This CDR3 has 15 residues. V shed 0 bases and J 5 bases; nucleotides not matched to a gene: 5. The germline V gene has CDR1 MGHRA and CDR2 YSYEKL. The CDR3 DNA reads as TGCGCCAGCAGCCAAGAGCTAAGCGGGAGTGAGACCCAGTACTTC. This codes for CASSQELSGSETQYF.

V gene TRBV30 combines with J gene TRBJ1-4; 8 nucleotides match TRBD1. From germline, CDR1 is GTSNPN and CDR2 SVGIG (reference sequence). This CDR3 has 12 residues. The CDR3 DNA reads as TGTGCACGGACAGGGATGAATGAAAAACTGTTTTTT. Protein sequence: CARTGMNEKLFF.

This clone was seen just once. This chain connects TRBV7-6 to TRBJ1-4; 8 nucleotides match TRBD1. With V trimmed by 5 bases and J by 5 bases, 13 bases remained unmatched. There are 17 residues in the CDR3. Germline CDR1 and CDR2: SGHVS and FNYEAQ. CDR3 protein: CASSVTNQGASNEKLFF. The CDR3 coding sequence is TGTGCCAGCAGCGTTACCAATCAGGGGGCCTCGAATGAAAAACTGTTTTTT.

V is TRBV27 and J is TRBJ2-1; 10 nucleotides match TRBD1. The V gene's germline CDR1 is MNHEY and CDR2 SMNVEV (reference sequence). The CDR3 consists of 14 residues. The V gene end was trimmed by 4 bases and the J gene end by 4 bases; junction bases not matched to a gene: 1. The CDR3: CASSSGQGYNEQFF. The CDR3 DNA is TGTGCCAGCAGTTCGGGACAGGGGTACAATGAGCAGTTCTTC.

This clone was picked up a small number of times. The chain recombines TRBV29-1 with TRBJ2-5; 8 positions match TRBD1. CDR1 SQVTM and CDR2 ANQGSEA come from the germline V gene. The CDR3 is 15 amino acids. V shed 2 bases and J 5 bases; nucleotides not matched to a gene: 10. The CDR3 protein is CSVEIGRGRAETQYF. The CDR3 DNA sequence: TGCAGCGTTGAAATCGGCAGGGGGCGGGCGGAGACCCAGTACTTC.

This chain joins TRBV7-9 and TRBJ1-1, with D hard to call. Germline lookup yields CDR1 SEHNR and CDR2 FQNEAQ (reference sequence). The V and J ends lost 1 base and 0 bases respectively, with 12 bases between them. CDR3 length equals 16 residues. The CDR3 region has the DNA TGTGCCAGCAGCTTAGGTTCGGGGAACATGAACACTGAAGCTTTCTTT. Residues: CASSLGSGNMNTEAFF.

The chain joins TRBV4-3 to TRBJ1-2; D might be TRBD1 (6 bases). The germline V and J ends were trimmed by 0 bases and 7 bases, with 30 bases remaining between them. Germline assignment: CDR1 LGHNA and CDR2 YSLEER. The CDR3 sequence is 20 residues long. The CDR3 DNA reads TGCGCCAGCAGCCAAGAAAGAGGGGGGGTAACAGGGTTACTTGTGTTTGGCTACACCTTC. Its protein product is CASSQERGGVTGLLVFGYTF.

The chain combines TRBV5-1 with TRBJ1-1; 8 nucleotides line up with TRBD1. Per germline, CDR1 SGHRS and CDR2 YFSETQ. This CDR3 comprises 16 residues. V was pared by 4 bases and J by 3 bases, with 11 bases of the junction left unmatched. The CDR3 region is CASSTPGQDPYTEAFF. DNA of the CDR3: TGCGCCAGCAGCACACCGGGACAGGATCCGTACACTGAAGCTTTCTTT.

The J gene is TRBJ1-5, the V gene TRBV19; TRBD1 matches 7 bases. CDR1 is LNHDA and CDR2 is SQIVND in the germline V gene (reference sequence). Trimming cost V 10 bases and J 5 bases; bases outside gene matches: 14. This CDR3 is built from 15 residues. CDR3 sequence: CATQTGMHTYQPQHF. CDR3 in DNA: TGTGCCACACAGACAGGGATGCACACTTATCAGCCCCAGCATTTT.

This clone showed up just a few times. The chain carries TRBV2 and TRBJ1-2, with 7 bases lining up with TRBD1. The CDR3 extends over 13 amino acids. Germline CDR1 is SNHLY and CDR2 is FYNNEI. Trimming cost V 6 bases and J 4 bases; bases outside gene matches: 5. CDR3 region: CASRDRDSYGYTF. Written as DNA, the CDR3 is TGTGCCAGCAGAGACCGGGACAGCTATGGCTACACCTTC.

The rearrangement links TRBV27 to TRBJ1-2; no clear D. CDR3 length: 13 residues. V was cut by 2 bases and J by 3 bases, with 7 bases left in between. Germline V gene data show CDR1 as MNHEY and CDR2 as SMNVEV (reference sequence). CDR3 amino acids: CASSLAGYYGYTF. The CDR3 coding sequence is TGTGCCAGCAGTTTAGCGGGTTACTATGGCTACACCTTC.

J is TRBJ1-2 and V is TRBV7-8, with unresolved D. Trimming took 0 bases from V and 1 from J, leaving 3 bases between them. The CDR3 covers 13 residues. CDR1 is SGHVS, CDR2 FQNEAQ, per germline. CDR3 sequence: CASSLAHNYGYTF. The CDR3 DNA is TGTGCCAGCAGCTTAGCCCATAACTATGGCTACACCTTC.

J is TRBJ2-7 and V is TRBV27, with D maybe TRBD1 (6 bases). The CDR3 runs 18 residues. Per the germline V gene, CDR1 is MNHEY and CDR2 is SMNVEV (reference sequence). With 0 bases removed from V and 3 bases from J, the gap between germline ends came to 21 bases. CDR3 sequence reads: CASSLSAPNRVAHYEQYF. The CDR3 nucleotides are TGTGCCAGCAGTTTATCGGCCCCCAACAGGGTCGCCCACTACGAGCAGTACTTC.

V and J are TRBV19 and TRBJ1-5; D gene uncertain. From germline, CDR1 is LNHDA and CDR2 SQIVND (reference sequence). The CDR3 is 15 amino acids. V lost 5 bases to trimming and J lost 4 bases, with 15 bases between them. CDR3 amino acids: CASSPLAGANQPQHF. The CDR3 region has the DNA TGTGCCAGTAGTCCCCTTGCGGGCGCGAATCAGCCCCAGCATTTT.